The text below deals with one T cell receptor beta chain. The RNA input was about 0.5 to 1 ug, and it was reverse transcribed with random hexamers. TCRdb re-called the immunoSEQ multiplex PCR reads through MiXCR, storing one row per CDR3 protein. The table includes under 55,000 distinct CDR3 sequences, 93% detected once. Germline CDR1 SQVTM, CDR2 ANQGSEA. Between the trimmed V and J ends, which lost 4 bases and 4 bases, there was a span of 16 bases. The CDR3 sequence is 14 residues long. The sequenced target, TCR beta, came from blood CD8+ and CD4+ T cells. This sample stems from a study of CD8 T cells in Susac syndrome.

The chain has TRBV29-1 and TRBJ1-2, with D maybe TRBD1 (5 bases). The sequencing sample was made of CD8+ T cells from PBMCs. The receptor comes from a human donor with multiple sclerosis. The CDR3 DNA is TGCAGCGTTGTCGGGGGATCGGAGATCTATGGCTACACCTTC. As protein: CSVVGGSEIYGYTF.